Described below is a single T cell receptor (beta chain) sequence and its context. Antigen: not known. These data belong to a study of OX40 agonist ivuxolimab in advanced cancers. Study-wide results and caveats: The CD4+ and CD8+ T cells in the blood had expanded clonally by week 6 at 0.1 to 3.0 mg/kg. Patients who responded partially at 0.1-3.0 mg/kg showed clonal expansion ranking among the lowest. Averaging showed that CD8+ T cells had more expanded clones than CD4+ did.

The ends lost 1 base at V and 7 bases at J; junction bases unmatched: 6. The CDR3 is 15 amino acids. CDR1 is SGHAT and CDR2 is FQNNGV in the germline V gene. Sampling of blood occurred at baseline, cycle 4 day 1, and cycle 7 day 1. Using immunoSEQ multiplex PCR, the repertoire was profiled, and TCRdb retains in-frame clones only, with some absent. The sample has 65,000 to 75,000 clones, around 89% seen once. The sample here was CD4+ or CD8+ T cells sorted from blood, taken in a trial of the OX40 agonist ivuxolimab. The receptor was derived from an adult with an advanced solid tumor such as melanoma, head and neck, liver or kidney cancer. The rearrangement joins TRBV11-2 to TRBJ1-4; 7 nucleotides line up with TRBD1. The CDR3, as DNA: TGTGCCAGCAGCTTAGTGGGTGGGACAGCTGAAAAACTGTTTTTT. Protein product: CASSLVGGTAEKLFF.